This is a list of T cell receptor beta chains from one sample in a study of blood T cell repertoires in COVID-19. Sequencing used immunoSEQ multiplex PCR; TCRdb keeps in-frame clones, though not all of them. The sample contains 100,000 to 150,000 clones, over 65% of which appear only once. The specimen sequenced was peripheral blood. These receptors came from a man in his 70s with acute or convalescent COVID-19. CDR3s include the opening cysteine and the closing phenylalanine or tryptophan. D genes are given only for firm matches. The size entry is marked missing in some rows and otherwise reads once, few, many or a size class.

d_call: TRBD1
v_call: TRBV27
j_call: TRBJ1-3
clone_size: -
cdr3_nt: TGTGCCAGCAGTCCCAGGACAGGGGTTAACACCATATATTTT
cdr3_aa: CASSPRTGVNTIYF

d_call: TRBD2
v_call: TRBV6-5
j_call: TRBJ2-5
clone_size: -
cdr3_nt: TGTGCCAGCAAGCCTAGCGGAGTCATCGAGACCCAGTACTTC
cdr3_aa: CASKPSGVIETQYF

d_call: TRBD2
v_call: TRBV6-6
j_call: TRBJ2-3
clone_size: -
cdr3_nt: TGTGCCTTACAAGCGGGGGCCATACACACAGATACGCAGTATTTT
cdr3_aa: CALQAGAIHTDTQYF

d_call: TRBD2
v_call: TRBV7-9
j_call: TRBJ2-1
clone_size: -
cdr3_nt: TGTGCCAGCAGCTCTAGCGGGGGGGATGAGCAGTTCTTC
cdr3_aa: CASSSSGGDEQFF

d_call: -
v_call: TRBV19
j_call: TRBJ2-3
clone_size: -
cdr3_nt: TGTGCCAGTAGTCCCGACAGGTCCAAGAATACGCAGTATTTT
cdr3_aa: CASSPDRSKNTQYF

d_call: TRBD2
v_call: TRBV7-2
j_call: TRBJ2-7
clone_size: -
cdr3_nt: TGTGCCAGCAGCTTAGTGAGCGGGGGCGACTACGAGCAGTACTTC
cdr3_aa: CASSLVSGGDYEQYF

d_call: -
v_call: TRBV27
j_call: TRBJ1-1
clone_size: -
cdr3_nt: TGTGCCAGCAGTTCCCCGTATCAGGGGACTGAAGCTTTCTTT
cdr3_aa: CASSSPYQGTEAFF

d_call: -
v_call: TRBV28
j_call: TRBJ2-7
clone_size: -
cdr3_nt: TGTGCCAGCAGTTTTGACTTAGGCGGTGGGGAGCAGTACTTC
cdr3_aa: CASSFDLGGGEQYF

d_call: TRBD1
v_call: TRBV5-6
j_call: TRBJ1-2
clone_size: -
cdr3_nt: TGTGCCAGCAGCTTGAGTATAGCGGGACAGTACTATGGCTACACCTTC
cdr3_aa: CASSLSIAGQYYGYTF

d_call: -
v_call: TRBV7-3
j_call: TRBJ2-2
clone_size: -
cdr3_nt: TGTGCCAGCAGCACCGGACTGACCGGGGAGCTGTTTTTT
cdr3_aa: CASSTGLTGELFF

d_call: TRBD1
v_call: TRBV7-9
j_call: TRBJ2-1
clone_size: -
cdr3_nt: TGTGCCAGCAGCCCCCTCTTGAACAGGGGCAGGCATGAGCAGTTCTTC
cdr3_aa: CASSPLLNRGRHEQFF

d_call: -
v_call: TRBV4-3
j_call: TRBJ1-4
clone_size: -
cdr3_nt: TGCGCCAGCAGCCAGTCGGGTGGGACTTTCAATGAAAAACTGTTTTTT
cdr3_aa: CASSQSGGTFNEKLFF

d_call: TRBD1
v_call: TRBV19
j_call: TRBJ1-2
clone_size: -
cdr3_nt: TGTGCCAGTAGTATGGACAGGGCTAACTATGGCTACACCTTC
cdr3_aa: CASSMDRANYGYTF

d_call: -
v_call: TRBV4-1
j_call: TRBJ2-7
clone_size: -
cdr3_nt: TGCGCCAGCAGTCCCGAGTGGGCTTACGAGCAGTACTTC
cdr3_aa: CASSPEWAYEQYF

d_call: -
v_call: TRBV30
j_call: TRBJ2-3
clone_size: -
cdr3_nt: TGTGCCTGGAGGCCCCTGACTAATTCGGATACGCAGTATTTT
cdr3_aa: CAWRPLTNSDTQYF

d_call: TRBD2
v_call: TRBV7-8
j_call: TRBJ2-7
clone_size: once
cdr3_nt: TGTGCCAGCAGCTGGACTAGCGGGAAATCCTACGAGCAGTACTTC
cdr3_aa: CASSWTSGKSYEQYF

d_call: TRBD1
v_call: TRBV5-1
j_call: TRBJ2-3
clone_size: -
cdr3_nt: TGCGCCAGCAGCTTGGACGGACAGGGAGGATTGGGTACGCAGTATTTT
cdr3_aa: CASSLDGQGGLGTQYF

d_call: TRBD1
v_call: TRBV19
j_call: TRBJ1-4
clone_size: -
cdr3_nt: TGTGCCAGTACCAGGACAGGGGCCGATGAAAAACTGTTTTTT
cdr3_aa: CASTRTGADEKLFF

d_call: -
v_call: TRBV19
j_call: TRBJ2-1
clone_size: once
cdr3_nt: TGTGCCAGTAGTATTACCCTGCCTACTAGGCTTCGCAATGAGCAGTTCTTC
cdr3_aa: CASSITLPTRLRNEQFF

d_call: TRBD1
v_call: TRBV27
j_call: TRBJ2-7
clone_size: -
cdr3_nt: TGTGCCAGCAGGCTACGGGGACAGGGTTCCGAGCAGTACTTC
cdr3_aa: CASRLRGQGSEQYF

d_call: -
v_call: TRBV11-2
j_call: TRBJ2-7
clone_size: -
cdr3_nt: TGTGCCAGCAGCCACACCGCACAGGGAAGTGGGTACGAGCAGTACTTC
cdr3_aa: CASSHTAQGSGYEQYF

d_call: -
v_call: TRBV30
j_call: TRBJ1-1
clone_size: -
cdr3_nt: TGTGCCTGGAGTGTCAGTAGGGGAAACACTGAAGCTTTCTTT
cdr3_aa: CAWSVSRGNTEAFF

d_call: -
v_call: TRBV5-4
j_call: TRBJ1-1
clone_size: few
cdr3_nt: TGTGCCAGCACCCTGGACAGCTCTGAAGCTTTCTTT
cdr3_aa: CASTLDSSEAFF

d_call: -
v_call: TRBV29-1
j_call: TRBJ1-4
clone_size: -
cdr3_nt: TGCAGCGTCGGACAGATGGGAGAAAAACTGTTTTTT
cdr3_aa: CSVGQMGEKLFF

d_call: -
v_call: TRBV29-1
j_call: TRBJ2-2
clone_size: -
cdr3_nt: TGCAGCGTTGAAGTACAACAGGCAGGGTTCACCGGGGAGCTGTTTTTT
cdr3_aa: CSVEVQQAGFTGELFF

d_call: TRBD1
v_call: TRBV7-2
j_call: TRBJ1-4
clone_size: -
cdr3_nt: TGTGCCAGCAACGGGGGACAGGGGAGGGAAAAACTGTTTTTT
cdr3_aa: CASNGGQGREKLFF

d_call: TRBD1
v_call: TRBV29-1
j_call: TRBJ1-4
clone_size: once
cdr3_nt: TGCAGCGTTCGAGAGACAGGGCGGGAAAAACTGTTTTTT
cdr3_aa: CSVRETGREKLFF

d_call: -
v_call: TRBV11-2
j_call: TRBJ2-7
clone_size: -
cdr3_nt: TGTGCCAGCAGCTCGGGACTCCCCTCGGGCTACGAGCAGTACTTC
cdr3_aa: CASSSGLPSGYEQYF

d_call: TRBD1
v_call: TRBV18
j_call: TRBJ1-1
clone_size: -
cdr3_nt: TGTGCCAGCTCACCTAGGACAGGGTTGAACACTGAAGCTTTCTTT
cdr3_aa: CASSPRTGLNTEAFF

d_call: TRBD1
v_call: TRBV5-1
j_call: TRBJ2-7
clone_size: -
cdr3_nt: TGCGCCAGCAGTCTCACAGGGGACGAGCAGTACTTC
cdr3_aa: CASSLTGDEQYF

d_call: -
v_call: TRBV7-9
j_call: TRBJ2-1
clone_size: -
cdr3_nt: TGTGCCAGCAGCCCTAAGGGGATAGCCTACAATGAGCAGTTCTTC
cdr3_aa: CASSPKGIAYNEQFF

d_call: -
v_call: TRBV3-1/TRBV3-2
j_call: TRBJ1-2
clone_size: -
cdr3_nt: TGTGCCAGCAGCCAAGATCCTAGCCGGACTAACTATGGCTACACCTTC
cdr3_aa: CASSQDPSRTNYGYTF

d_call: -
v_call: TRBV2
j_call: TRBJ2-7
clone_size: once
cdr3_nt: TGTGCCAGCAGTCCCGCCCCGGGAAACGAGCAGTACTTC
cdr3_aa: CASSPAPGNEQYF

d_call: TRBD2
v_call: TRBV5-1
j_call: TRBJ2-7
clone_size: -
cdr3_nt: TGCGCCAGCAGCTTGGACCTTCCGGGACTAGCGGACTTC
cdr3_aa: CASSLDLPGLADF

d_call: TRBD1
v_call: TRBV9
j_call: TRBJ1-2
clone_size: -
cdr3_nt: TGTGCCAGCAGCGTAGACGGGACAGGGGTTGGCTACACCTTC
cdr3_aa: CASSVDGTGVGYTF

d_call: -
v_call: TRBV9
j_call: TRBJ2-1
clone_size: -
cdr3_nt: TGTGCCAGCAGCGTAGGGGGGACACCCGTGGATGAGCAGTTCTTC
cdr3_aa: CASSVGGTPVDEQFF

d_call: -
v_call: TRBV6-6
j_call: TRBJ1-5
clone_size: few
cdr3_nt: TGTGCCAGCAGTGCCCAGGGAGGGAGCAATCAGCCCCAGCATTTT
cdr3_aa: CASSAQGGSNQPQHF

d_call: TRBD1
v_call: TRBV9
j_call: TRBJ1-6
clone_size: -
cdr3_nt: TGTGCCAGCAGCGTAGGCCAGGGGGCTAATTCACCCCTCCACTTT
cdr3_aa: CASSVGQGANSPLHF

d_call: -
v_call: TRBV19
j_call: TRBJ2-7
clone_size: -
cdr3_nt: TGTGCCAGTAGTCCCCTGACATCCGTCTACGAGCAGTACTTC
cdr3_aa: CASSPLTSVYEQYF

d_call: TRBD2
v_call: TRBV2
j_call: TRBJ2-1
clone_size: many
cdr3_nt: TGTGCCAGCAGTGAATGGACTAGCGGCTTATACAATGAGCAGTTCTTC
cdr3_aa: CASSEWTSGLYNEQFF

d_call: -
v_call: TRBV18
j_call: TRBJ2-7
clone_size: -
cdr3_nt: TGTGCCAGCTCCGCTGCGGGGTCCAATCCCTACGAGCAGTACTTC
cdr3_aa: CASSAAGSNPYEQYF

d_call: -
v_call: TRBV18
j_call: TRBJ1-3
clone_size: few
cdr3_nt: TGTGCCAGCTCGGTCGATATGGAGGGAAACACCATATATTTT
cdr3_aa: CASSVDMEGNTIYF

d_call: TRBD1
v_call: TRBV25-1
j_call: TRBJ1-1
clone_size: -
cdr3_nt: TGTGCCAGCAGAGGACAGGGGGACACTGAAGCTTTCTTT
cdr3_aa: CASRGQGDTEAFF

d_call: TRBD1
v_call: TRBV10-3
j_call: TRBJ2-7
clone_size: few
cdr3_nt: TGTGCCATCAGTATTCCGGGACAGCCTTACGAGCAGTACTTC
cdr3_aa: CAISIPGQPYEQYF

d_call: TRBD1
v_call: TRBV9
j_call: TRBJ1-4
clone_size: -
cdr3_nt: TGTGCCAGCAGCGAGGACAGGGGTAATGAAAAACTGTTTTTT
cdr3_aa: CASSEDRGNEKLFF

d_call: -
v_call: TRBV3-1/TRBV3-2
j_call: TRBJ1-2
clone_size: -
cdr3_nt: TGTGCCAGCAGCCAATCGGAGAGAGGCTACACCTTC
cdr3_aa: CASSQSERGYTF

d_call: TRBD1
v_call: TRBV5-6
j_call: TRBJ2-7
clone_size: many
cdr3_nt: TGTGCCAGCAGCCCTGGGGACAGCTCCTACGAGCAGTACTTC
cdr3_aa: CASSPGDSSYEQYF

d_call: -
v_call: TRBV10-2
j_call: TRBJ1-2
clone_size: -
cdr3_nt: TGCGCCAGCGGGGCAGGGATCTATGGCTACACCTTC
cdr3_aa: CASGAGIYGYTF

d_call: -
v_call: TRBV11-2
j_call: TRBJ2-7
clone_size: -
cdr3_nt: TGTGCCAGCAGCTTAGTCGTGCTGGCGGAATACGAGCAGTACTTC
cdr3_aa: CASSLVVLAEYEQYF

d_call: -
v_call: TRBV2
j_call: TRBJ1-4
clone_size: -
cdr3_nt: TGTGCCAGCAGTGAAAGTGGCCCGATTAATGAAAAACTGTTTTTT
cdr3_aa: CASSESGPINEKLFF

d_call: -
v_call: TRBV7-3
j_call: TRBJ2-2
clone_size: -
cdr3_nt: TGTGCCAGCAAAGAGGGCCCGGACACCGGGGAGCTGTTTTTT
cdr3_aa: CASKEGPDTGELFF

d_call: TRBD2
v_call: TRBV3-1/TRBV3-2
j_call: TRBJ2-3
clone_size: -
cdr3_nt: TGTGCCAGCAGCCAGACCGGGACTAGCGGCACAGATACGCAGTATTTT
cdr3_aa: CASSQTGTSGTDTQYF

d_call: TRBD2
v_call: TRBV7-2
j_call: TRBJ2-2
clone_size: -
cdr3_nt: TGTGCCAGCAGCGGCACTAGCGCATCCGGGGAGCTGTTTTTT
cdr3_aa: CASSGTSASGELFF

d_call: TRBD1
v_call: TRBV19
j_call: TRBJ1-5
clone_size: -
cdr3_nt: TGTGCCAGTCACCCGGACAGGGACCAGCCCCAGCATTTT
cdr3_aa: CASHPDRDQPQHF

d_call: TRBD1
v_call: TRBV3-1/TRBV3-2
j_call: TRBJ2-6
clone_size: few
cdr3_nt: TGTGCCAGCAGTCGGGACAGGGGGAACGGTTCTGGGGCCAACGTCCTGACTTTC
cdr3_aa: CASSRDRGNGSGANVLTF

d_call: -
v_call: TRBV28
j_call: TRBJ1-2
clone_size: -
cdr3_nt: TGTGCCAGCAGTTTTGGCGGCACGCACCTTCTTAACTATGGCTACACCTTC
cdr3_aa: CASSFGGTHLLNYGYTF

d_call: TRBD2
v_call: TRBV5-1
j_call: TRBJ2-1
clone_size: -
cdr3_nt: TGCGCCAGCAGTTATTCTAGCGGGGGGGATGAGCAGTTCTTC
cdr3_aa: CASSYSSGGDEQFF

d_call: -
v_call: TRBV19
j_call: TRBJ1-2
clone_size: -
cdr3_nt: TGTGCCAGTAGTCCCGGGGCTACAGGGAGCTATGGCTACACCTTC
cdr3_aa: CASSPGATGSYGYTF

d_call: TRBD2
v_call: TRBV6-5
j_call: TRBJ2-7
clone_size: -
cdr3_nt: TGTGCCAGCAGAAAGACTAGCGCAGCCTACGAGCAGTACTTC
cdr3_aa: CASRKTSAAYEQYF

d_call: TRBD2
v_call: TRBV2
j_call: TRBJ2-1
clone_size: -
cdr3_nt: TGTGCCTCGGGAGGTCTAGCGGGAGGTTTCTTC
cdr3_aa: CASGGLAGGFF